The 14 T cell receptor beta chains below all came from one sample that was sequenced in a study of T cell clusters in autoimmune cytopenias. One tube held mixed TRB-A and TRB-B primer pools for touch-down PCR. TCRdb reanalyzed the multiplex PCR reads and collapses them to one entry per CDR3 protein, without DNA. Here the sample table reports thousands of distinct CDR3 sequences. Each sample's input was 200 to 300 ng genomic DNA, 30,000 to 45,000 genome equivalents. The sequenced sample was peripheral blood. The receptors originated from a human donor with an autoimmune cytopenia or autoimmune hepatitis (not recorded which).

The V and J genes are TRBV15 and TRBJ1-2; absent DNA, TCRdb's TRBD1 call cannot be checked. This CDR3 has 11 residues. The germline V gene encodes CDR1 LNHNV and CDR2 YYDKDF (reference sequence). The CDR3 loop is CATSNGGGYTF.

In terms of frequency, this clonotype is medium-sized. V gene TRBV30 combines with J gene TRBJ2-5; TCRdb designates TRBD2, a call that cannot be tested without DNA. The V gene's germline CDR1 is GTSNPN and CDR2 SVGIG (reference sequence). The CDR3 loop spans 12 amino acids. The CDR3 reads CAWSPQRETQYF.

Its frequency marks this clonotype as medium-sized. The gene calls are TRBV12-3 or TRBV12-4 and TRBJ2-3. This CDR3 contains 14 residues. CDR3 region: CASSFAGHTDTQYF.

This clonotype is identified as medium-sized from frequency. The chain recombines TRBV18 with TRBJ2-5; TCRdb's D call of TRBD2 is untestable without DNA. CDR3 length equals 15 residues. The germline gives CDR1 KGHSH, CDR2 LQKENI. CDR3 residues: CASSPPLSGEETQYF. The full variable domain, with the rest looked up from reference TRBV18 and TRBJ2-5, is NAGVMQNPRHLVRRRGQEARLRCSPMKGHSHVYWYRQLPEEGLKFMVYLQKENIIDESGMPKERFSAEFPKEGPSILRIQQVVRGDSAAYFCASSPPLSGEETQYFGPGTRLLVL.

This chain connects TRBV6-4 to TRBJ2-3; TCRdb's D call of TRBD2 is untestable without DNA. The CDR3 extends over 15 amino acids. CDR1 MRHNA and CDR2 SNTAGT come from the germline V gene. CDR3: CASSVSGGATDTQYF.

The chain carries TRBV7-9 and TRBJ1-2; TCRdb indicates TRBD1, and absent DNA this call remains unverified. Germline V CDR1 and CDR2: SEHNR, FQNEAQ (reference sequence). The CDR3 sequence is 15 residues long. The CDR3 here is CASSSRDRTNYGYTF. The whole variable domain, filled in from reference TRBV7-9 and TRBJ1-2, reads DTGVSQNPRHKITKRGQNVTFRCDPISEHNRLYWYRQTLGQGPEFLTYFQNEAQLEKSRLLSDRFSAERPKGSFSTLEIQRTEQGDSAMYLCASSSRDRTNYGYTFGSGTRLTVV.

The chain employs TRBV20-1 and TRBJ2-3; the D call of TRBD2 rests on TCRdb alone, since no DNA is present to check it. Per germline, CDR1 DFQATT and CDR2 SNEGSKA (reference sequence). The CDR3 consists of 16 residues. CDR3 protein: CSARVGAGGPQDTQYF.

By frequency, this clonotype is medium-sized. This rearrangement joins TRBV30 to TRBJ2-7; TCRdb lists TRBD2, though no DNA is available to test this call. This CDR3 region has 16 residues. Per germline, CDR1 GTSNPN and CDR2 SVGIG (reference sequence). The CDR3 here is CAWSGSARLAAYEQYF.

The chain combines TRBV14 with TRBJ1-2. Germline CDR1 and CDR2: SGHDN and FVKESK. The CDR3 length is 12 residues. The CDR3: CASSQESYGYTF. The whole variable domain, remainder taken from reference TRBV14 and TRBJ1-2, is EAGVTQFPSHSVIEKGQTVTLRCDPISGHDNLYWYRRVMGKEIKFLLHFVKESKQDESGMPNNRFLAERTGGTYSTLKVQPAELEDSGVYFCASSQESYGYTFGSGTRLTVV.

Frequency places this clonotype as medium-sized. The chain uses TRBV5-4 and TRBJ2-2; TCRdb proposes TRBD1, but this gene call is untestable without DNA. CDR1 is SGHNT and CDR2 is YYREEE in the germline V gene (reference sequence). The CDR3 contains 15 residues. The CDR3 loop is CASSPIAGETGELFF. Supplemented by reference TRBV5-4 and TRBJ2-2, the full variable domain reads ETGVTQSPTHLIKTRGQQVTLRCSSQSGHNTVSWYQQALGQGPQFIFQYYREEENGRGNFPPRFSGLQFPNYSSELNVNALELDDSALYLCASSPIAGETGELFFGEGSRLTVL.

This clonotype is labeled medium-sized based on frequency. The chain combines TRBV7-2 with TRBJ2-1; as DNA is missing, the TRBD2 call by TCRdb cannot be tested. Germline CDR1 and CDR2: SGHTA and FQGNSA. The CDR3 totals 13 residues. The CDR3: CATGLARYNEQFF.

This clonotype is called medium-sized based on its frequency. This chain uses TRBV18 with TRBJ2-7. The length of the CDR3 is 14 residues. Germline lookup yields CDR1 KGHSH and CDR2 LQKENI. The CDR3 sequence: CASSPTQPSYEQYF.

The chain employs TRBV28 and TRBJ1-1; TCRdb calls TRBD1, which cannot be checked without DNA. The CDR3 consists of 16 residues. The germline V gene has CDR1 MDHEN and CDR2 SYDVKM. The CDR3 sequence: CASSSNIPRGHTEAFF.

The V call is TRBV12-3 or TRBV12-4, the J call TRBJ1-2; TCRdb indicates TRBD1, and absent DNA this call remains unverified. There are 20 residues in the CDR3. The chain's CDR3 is CASRKPLHGQGEVVIYGYTF.